Listed below are T cell receptor beta chains from one sample, sequenced in a study of T cell repertoires in cytomegalovirus infection. TCRdb re-analysed the reads in MiXCR, keeping a single row per CDR3 protein. The sample lists 600,000 to 800,000 distinct CDR3 sequences, 20% to 25% seen once, with roughly 8% in the top ten. Sequenced sample: CD8+ T cells from PBMCs. These receptors all come from a human donor in good health (CMV status not recorded). Some clones in this sample may be carry-over from other donors' samples. Both conserved end residues are part of each CDR3. The D gene is left open where the match is weak. Rows give clone size only sometimes, using once, few, many, or a class for an expanded clone.

length	J	size	V	D	DNA	CDR3
13	TRBJ1-1	few	TRBV20-1	.	TGCAGTGCCCGGCGAACTGATTACACTGAAGCTTTCTTT	CSARRTDYTEAFF
10	TRBJ2-1	.	TRBV7-2	TRBD2	TGTGCCTGCGGGGGAAATGAGCAGTTCTTC	CACGGNEQFF
15	TRBJ1-2	.	TRBV2	.	TGTGCCAGCACGCGTCGGTCGGCTAAATCCTATGGCTACACCTTC	CASTRRSAKSYGYTF
15	TRBJ1-4	.	TRBV7-9	.	TGTGCCACCGAGGGACTAGAGGGCTATAATGAAAAACTGTTTTTT	CATEGLEGYNEKLFF
15	TRBJ2-5	many	TRBV7-8	.	TGTGCCAGCAGCTTTCCGACCGGGGGAAGTGAGACCCAGTACTTC	CASSFPTGGSETQYF
14	TRBJ2-3	.	TRBV27	.	TGTGCCAGCAGTCGTAGCGGATTCACAGATACGCAGTATTTT	CASSRSGFTDTQYF
15	TRBJ2-1	few	TRBV19	TRBD2	TGTGCCAGTGCCCTTACTAGCGGGCCTTACAATGAGCAGTTCTTC	CASALTSGPYNEQFF
14	TRBJ2-1	.	TRBV29-1	TRBD2	TGCAGCGTTGAAGGCAGGGGACTAGACAATGAGCAGTTCTTC	CSVEGRGLDNEQFF
13	TRBJ2-2	many	TRBV7-9	.	TGTGCCAGCAGCAAACAGAACACCGGGGAGCTGTTTTTT	CASSKQNTGELFF
14	TRBJ2-7	many	TRBV7-6	.	TGTGCCAGCAGCTTGGGAGTAGAATCCTACGAGCAGTACTTC	CASSLGVESYEQYF